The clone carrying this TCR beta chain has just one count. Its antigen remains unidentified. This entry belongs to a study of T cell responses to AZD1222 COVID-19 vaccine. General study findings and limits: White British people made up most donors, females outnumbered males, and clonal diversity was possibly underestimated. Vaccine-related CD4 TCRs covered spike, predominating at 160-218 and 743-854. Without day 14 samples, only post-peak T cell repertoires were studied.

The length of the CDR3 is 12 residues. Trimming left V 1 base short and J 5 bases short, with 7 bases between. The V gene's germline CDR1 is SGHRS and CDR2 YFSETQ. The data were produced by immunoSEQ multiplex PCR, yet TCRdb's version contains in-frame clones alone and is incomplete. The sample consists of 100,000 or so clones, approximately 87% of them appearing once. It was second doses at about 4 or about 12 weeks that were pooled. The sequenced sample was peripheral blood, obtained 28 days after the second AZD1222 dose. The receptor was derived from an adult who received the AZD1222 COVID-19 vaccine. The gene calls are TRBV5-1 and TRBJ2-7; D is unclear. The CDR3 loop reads CASSLPADEQYF. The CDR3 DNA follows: TGCGCCAGCAGCTTGCCCGCTGACGAGCAGTACTTC.